These T cell receptor beta chains were read from a single sample in a study of cytomegalovirus exposure and HLA in healthy donors. The protocol was immunoSEQ multiplex PCR, while the TCRdb copy is restricted to in-frame clones and leaves out a portion. In the table there are over 200,000 clones, over 75% of which are singletons. Material: PBMCs. These TCRs come from a human donor in good health. The CDR3 runs from the conserved cysteine through the conserved F or W. A D gene is named only where the DNA matches it firmly. Part of the rows lack a size; the others show once, few, many or a class for expanded clones.

v_gene	d_gene	j_gene	abundance	CDR3nt	CDR3aa
TRBV6-1	NA	TRBJ2-7	NA	TGTGCCAGCAGTGAAGTAATTAGCGGAACCTACGAGCAGTACTTC	CASSEVISGTYEQYF
TRBV18	NA	TRBJ1-5	NA	TGTGCCAGCTCACCTTCGGGGAATCAGCCCCAGCATTTT	CASSPSGNQPQHF
TRBV11-2	NA	TRBJ2-7	NA	TGTGCCAGCAGCCCGGGTCCGGGATCCTACGAGCAGTACTTC	CASSPGPGSYEQYF
TRBV4-2	NA	TRBJ2-1	once	TGTGCCAGCAGCCAAGGAGGGACGGGGGAGGTTGAGCAGTTCTTC	CASSQGGTGEVEQFF
TRBV19	NA	TRBJ2-6	NA	TGTGCCAGTAGTGAAGGGAGCTCTGGGGCCAACGTCCTGACTTTC	CASSEGSSGANVLTF
TRBV7-9	TRBD1	TRBJ1-5	NA	TGTGCCAGCAGCTTCGGGACAGGGAGCAATCAGCCCCAGCATTTT	CASSFGTGSNQPQHF
TRBV5-8	TRBD2	TRBJ2-1	NA	TGTGCCAGCAGCCCCCTAGCGGGAGAACAGTTCTTC	CASSPLAGEQFF
TRBV11-2	NA	TRBJ2-7	NA	TGTGCCAGCAGCTCTACCAGGACTACAAGGGAGCAGTACTTC	CASSSTRTTREQYF
TRBV11-3	NA	TRBJ1-5	NA	TGTGCCAGCCGTGACAGGATTGACGTTACGAATCAGCCCCAGCATTTT	CASRDRIDVTNQPQHF
TRBV5-1	NA	TRBJ1-1	NA	TGCGCCAGCAGCTTGGCGGGAGCCCCCGAAGCTTTCTTT	CASSLAGAPEAFF
TRBV11-1	TRBD1	TRBJ1-1	NA	TGTGCCAGCAGCTTAAGGGGCCCGACAGGGGACACTGAAGCTTTCTTT	CASSLRGPTGDTEAFF
TRBV7-8	NA	TRBJ2-5	NA	TGTGCCAGCAGCTTTGTGGGGACAAGAGAGACCCAGTACTTC	CASSFVGTRETQYF
TRBV4-1	TRBD1	TRBJ1-1	NA	TGCGCCAGCAGCCTGACAGGGGACACTGAAGCTTTCTTT	CASSLTGDTEAFF
TRBV21-1	NA	TRBJ1-1	NA	TGTGCCAGCAGCAAAGGTAACGGGACAGGGTTCAGTGACACTGAAGCTTTCTTT	CASSKGNGTGFSDTEAFF
TRBV27	NA	TRBJ2-5	NA	TGTGCCAGCAGTCCGGGGAGTAGTTTCCTGGAGACCCAGTACTTC	CASSPGSSFLETQYF
TRBV10-3	TRBD1	TRBJ1-5	NA	TGTGCCATCAGCCAAAATCCAGGGGGTAGCAATCAGCCCCAGCATTTT	CAISQNPGGSNQPQHF
TRBV29-1	NA	TRBJ2-3	NA	TGCAGCGGGCGTTTGCGTCCCGAGGCAGATACGCAGTATTTT	CSGRLRPEADTQYF
TRBV2	TRBD1	TRBJ2-5	NA	TGTGCCAGCAGCCTGGGACAGTCCCTAAGGGAGACCCAGTACTTC	CASSLGQSLRETQYF
TRBV6-5	TRBD2	TRBJ2-2	NA	TGTGCCAGCAGTTACCTTCTAGCGGGGGGGGCCGGGGAGCTGTTTTTT	CASSYLLAGGAGELFF
TRBV7-9	NA	TRBJ2-3	NA	TGTTCCAGCAGCTTGGTTGGGAAGCGGCCTGGGGGCACAGATACGCAGTATTTT	CSSSLVGKRPGGTDTQYF